This T cell receptor beta chain stems from a study of shared clonotypes between healthy human individuals. Background on the study: Per-donor plates numbered three CD4 naive, three CD4 memory, two CD8 naive and one CD8 memory. The study's findings and limits: A generally larger estimated richness was seen in naive subsets than in memory subsets. Non-shared clonotypes displayed generation probabilities falling below those of clonotypes present in all four donors.

The CDR3 is 16 residues long. CDR1 and CDR2 from the germline V gene are MGHDK and SYGVNS. V lost 8 bases to trimming and J lost 5 bases, with 21 bases between them. Assay: immunoSEQ multiplex PCR; the TCRdb copy retains only in-frame clones and omits some. The repertoire consists of 1 million to 1.2 million clones, with 77% occurring once and the leading ten covering almost 0.9%. For this clone: Its antigen is still unknown.

This clonotype was obtained from a man aged 18 to 35 in good health. Some clones in this sample may be carry-over from other donors' samples. What was sequenced was memory CD4+ T cells from PBMCs. Described subset: CD45RA-negative fraction. The chain joins TRBV25-1 to TRBJ2-2; D is ambiguous. The CDR3 DNA sequence: TGTGCCAGCGGCCAGACCACAACTTTCTTAACCGGGGAGCTGTTTTTT. It yields the protein CASGQTTTFLTGELFF.